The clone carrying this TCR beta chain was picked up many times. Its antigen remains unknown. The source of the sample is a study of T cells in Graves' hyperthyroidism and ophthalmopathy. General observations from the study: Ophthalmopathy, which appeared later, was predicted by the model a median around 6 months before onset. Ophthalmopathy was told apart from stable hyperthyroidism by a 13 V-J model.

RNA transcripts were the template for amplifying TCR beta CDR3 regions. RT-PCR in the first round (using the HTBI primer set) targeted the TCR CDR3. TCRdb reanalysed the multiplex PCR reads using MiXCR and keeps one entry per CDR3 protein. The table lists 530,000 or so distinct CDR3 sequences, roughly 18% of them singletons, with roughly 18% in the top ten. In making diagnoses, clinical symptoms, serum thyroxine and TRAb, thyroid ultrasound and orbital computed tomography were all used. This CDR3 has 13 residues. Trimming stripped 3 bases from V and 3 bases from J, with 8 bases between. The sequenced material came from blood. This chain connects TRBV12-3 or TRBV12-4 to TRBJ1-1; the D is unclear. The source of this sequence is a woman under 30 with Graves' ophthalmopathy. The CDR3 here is CASSLAVYTEAFF. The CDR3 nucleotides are TGTGCCAGCAGTTTGGCGGTGTACACTGAAGCTTTCTTT.